The clone carrying this T cell receptor beta chain was counted ten times or more. The target antigen is unknown. Researchers amplified the TCR beta CDR3 regions from RNA transcripts. The HTBI primer set was used in a first-round RT-PCR of the TCR CDR3. TCRdb itself ran the multiplex PCR reads through MiXCR, one entry per CDR3 protein. The sample contains fewer than 850,000 distinct CDR3 sequences, around 16% of which appear only once. Deletions cut 3 bases from V and 7 bases from J, with 16 bases between. There are 14 residues in the CDR3. Looked up from germline, CDR1 is SQVTM and CDR2 is ANQGSEA. Patients between 18 and 65 years old had hyperthyroidism, newly diagnosed and lasting under 2 months. Patients with uncontrolled infections, other autoimmune diseases, pregnancy or lactation were excluded. This sample is part of a study of T cells in Graves' hyperthyroidism and ophthalmopathy. Study-level background: The blood sample was taken at first diagnosis, before treatment began.

Study-wide results and limits: Blood also held most thyroid clonotypes expanded beyond 0.001.

The TCR comes from a man aged 45 to 65 with Graves' hyperthyroidism. This rearrangement joins TRBV29-1 to TRBJ2-1, with D possibly being TRBD1 (6 bases). The sequenced sample was blood. For the CDR3, the DNA is TGCAGCGTTGATCGGCAGGGGATCGAAAATGAGCAGTTCTTC. Translated, it gives CSVDRQGIENEQFF.